This TCR beta chain was retrieved from a study of cytomegalovirus exposure and HLA in healthy donors. Study-level results: Clonal expansion, a later analysis showed, was greater in HLA-associated TCR beta chains than in equally common others. A later analysis reportedly found that, within productive TCRs, an Asian-associated ancestry cluster had fewer N-insertions than the mean observed across the roughly 700 donors. In vitro experiments confirmed that a few CMV-associated chains were specific for CMV antigens. Analyses of presence and absence presupposed an approximately uniform sequencing depth across donors.

A word on this clone: No antigen is known for it.

PCR employed 60 Vbeta and 13 Jbeta primers. Only in-frame clones appear in the TCRdb table, and some are missing; sequencing was by immunoSEQ multiplex PCR. The data contain some 99,000 clones, approximately 71% of them singletons. V lost 4 bases to trimming and J lost 0 bases, with 13 bases between them. Germline CDR1 and CDR2: PRHDT and FYEKMQ (reference sequence). The CDR3 sequence is 16 residues long. The chain recombines TRBV13 with TRBJ1-3; TRBD1 might be the D (5 bases). This clonotype originated in a woman in her sixties or seventies in good health and CMV-seropositive. The sample taken for sequencing was PBMCs. CDR3 nucleotide sequence: TGTGCCAGCAGCTCGAGACGACAGCACTCTGGAAACACCATATATTTT. Translated, it gives CASSSRRQHSGNTIYF. The full variable domain, its missing parts supplied by reference TRBV13 and TRBJ1-3, is AAGVIQSPRHLIKEKRETATLKCYPIPRHDTVYWYQQGPGQDPQFLISFYEKMQSDKGSIPDRFSAQQFSDYHSELNMSSLELGDSALYFCASSSRRQHSGNTIYFGEGSWLTVV.